The 26 T cell receptor beta chains presented below share a single source sample, sequenced in a study of shared clonotypes between healthy human individuals (dated by TCRdb to 2018 to 2021). CD8 naive samples consisted of CD45RO-negative cells that were positively selected for CCR7, yielding a CD45RA+CCR7+ population without TemRA cells. The library relied on the immunoSEQ multiplex PCR assay. This is the immuneACCESS table as TCRdb keeps it, with only in-frame sequences that have V and J called. A part of the clones is gone; compared with another copy, unresolved V genes explain less than half, and the rest is unexplained. In all, the sample holds over 2 million clones, and roughly 95% of those were seen once. About 1.1% of the sample goes to the ten largest clones. Material for sequencing was naive CD8+ T cells sorted from blood. The cell subset or site label, read with the paper, signifies: CD45RA+CCR7+. These receptors were taken from a young man in good health.

The V and J genes are TRBV4-3 and TRBJ2-3, with TRBD2 matching 15 bases. The J segment lost 4 bases and the V segment lost 1 base, leaving 6 bases of the junction unmatched. Germline-derived CDR1 and CDR2 are LGHNA and YSLEER. The CDR3 is 18 residues long. This CDR3 reads CASSQGTSGRASADTQYF. CDR3 DNA sequence: TGCGCCAGCAGCCAAGGGACTAGCGGGAGGGCCAGTGCAGATACGCAGTATTTT.

The chain recombines TRBV10-2 with TRBJ2-7; 14 positions match TRBD2. Trimming cost V 5 bases and J 5 bases; bases outside gene matches: 8. Germline V gene sequence: CDR1 WSHSY, CDR2 SAAADI. The CDR3 runs to 16 residues. The chain's CDR3 is CASSPRKGLAGDEQYF. The CDR3 DNA reads TGCGCCAGCAGTCCCAGGAAGGGACTAGCGGGAGACGAGCAGTACTTC.

The chain is built from TRBV7-8 and TRBJ1-2; possible D gene TRBD1, 6 bases. This CDR3 comprises 16 residues. Germline CDR1 is SGHVS and CDR2 is FQNEAQ. Trimming pared 5 bases from V and 8 bases from J, leaving 24 bases between. The CDR3 protein is CASSPSGGAIGLGYTF. The DNA of the CDR3 is TGTGCCAGCAGCCCCTCGGGGGGCGCAATCGGATTAGGCTACACCTTC.

This clone was seen more than once but under ten times. The same CDR3 also results from other DNA sequences found in this sample. Here the CDR3 DNA reads TGTGCCAGCAGCACTGGGACAGCGAACACTGAAGCTTTCTTT. Its protein product is CASSTGTANTEAFF. The V call is TRBV9, the J call TRBJ1-1, with 7 nucleotides matching TRBD1. The CDR3 has 14 residues. Germline loops: CDR1 SGDLS, CDR2 YYNGEE. The ends lost 4 bases at V and 1 base at J; junction bases unmatched: 4.

The rearrangement uses TRBV19 and TRBJ1-2, with 9 bases fitting TRBD1. The CDR3 runs 13 residues. Germline loops: CDR1 LNHDA, CDR2 SQIVND (reference sequence). The V and J ends lost 10 bases and 4 bases, in that order; junction bases with no gene match: 7. The CDR3 reads CATLTGGAYGYTF. Here the CDR3 DNA reads TGTGCCACGTTAACAGGGGGCGCCTATGGCTACACCTTC.

The chain couples TRBV7-8 to TRBJ1-4, with unresolved D. Deletions cut 2 bases from V and 3 bases from J, with 7 bases between. CDR1 SGHVS and CDR2 FQNEAQ come from the germline V gene. The CDR3 spans 14 residues. In DNA, the CDR3 is TGTGCCAGCAGCTTAACGGACTCTAATGAAAAACTGTTTTTT. The encoded protein is CASSLTDSNEKLFF. Complete variable domain (other parts from reference TRBV7-8 and TRBJ1-4): GAGVSQSPRYKVAKRGQDVALRCDPISGHVSLFWYQQALGQGPEFLTYFQNEAQLDKSGLPSDRFFAERPEGSVSTLKIQRTQQEDSAVYLCASSLTDSNEKLFFGSGTQLSVL.

J is TRBJ2-7 and V is TRBV27; tentatively, D is TRBD1 or TRBD2 (5 bases each). Trimming pared 0 bases from V and 5 bases from J, leaving 11 bases between. Germline CDR1 and CDR2: MNHEY and SMNVEV (reference sequence). The CDR3 consists of 14 residues. For the CDR3, the DNA is TGTGCCAGCAGTTTATCGGGGGTGAAGAACGAGCAGTACTTC. This codes for CASSLSGVKNEQYF.

The rearrangement joins TRBV29-1 to TRBJ2-6; D unresolved. The germline V gene has CDR1 SQVTM and CDR2 ANQGSEA. CDR3 length: 16 residues. Trimming stripped 7 bases from V and 0 bases from J, with 16 bases between. Written as DNA, the CDR3 is TGCAGCGGGTTCATCGAGGTGATCTCTGGGGCCAACGTCCTGACTTTC. The encoded protein is CSGFIEVISGANVLTF.

The chain has TRBV10-2 and TRBJ2-1; D unclear. Germline CDR1 reads WSHSY; CDR2 reads SAAADI. Trimming stripped 0 bases from V and 7 bases from J, with 7 bases between. The CDR3 contains 13 residues. The CDR3 loop reads CASSESRLNEQFF. The CDR3 bases are TGCGCCAGCAGTGAGTCCAGGTTAAATGAGCAGTTCTTC.

In its sample, this clone was seen once. The rearrangement uses TRBV30 and TRBJ1-5, with D unclear. CDR3 length equals 14 residues. V gave up 0 bases and J gave up 5 bases, with 11 bases separating them. Germline CDR1 and CDR2: GTSNPN and SVGIG (reference sequence). Written as DNA, the CDR3 is TGTGCCTGGAGTGTAACCTCGCACGATCAGCCCCAGCATTTT. Protein product: CAWSVTSHDQPQHF.

The chain combines TRBV11-2 with TRBJ2-2; a possible D gene is TRBD2 (5 bases). Deletions cut 3 bases from V and 2 bases from J, with 10 bases between. The CDR3 runs 15 residues. Germline CDR1 is SGHAT and CDR2 is FQNNGV. DNA for the CDR3: TGTGCCAGCAGCTTGGACGGGGTAAACACCGGGGAGCTGTTTTTT. It codes for CASSLDGVNTGELFF.

The gene calls are TRBV10-3 and TRBJ2-5, with D possibly TRBD1 on 5 matching bases. V was pared by 2 bases and J by 5 bases, with 12 bases between. The CDR3 is 14 residues long. The V gene's germline CDR1 is ENHRY and CDR2 SYGVKD. The CDR3 protein is CAISEENRWETQYF. The CDR3 DNA sequence: TGTGCCATCAGTGAGGAGAACAGGTGGGAGACCCAGTACTTC.

V gene TRBV11-1 combines with J gene TRBJ1-1; no reliable D call. Trimming pared 1 base from V and 1 base from J, leaving 13 bases between. This CDR3 region has 16 residues. Germline-derived CDR1 and CDR2 are SGHAT and FQDESV (reference sequence). Here the CDR3 reads CASSLGEYDPNTEAFF. The CDR3 DNA sequence: TGTGCCAGCAGCTTAGGCGAGTACGACCCGAACACTGAAGCTTTCTTT.

This rearrangement joins TRBV4-1 to TRBJ1-2, with D unclear. This CDR3 has 14 residues. CDR1 is MGHRA and CDR2 is YSYEKL in the germline V gene. Trimming cost V 1 base and J 8 bases, with 14 bases left between them. CDR3: CASSQVGVDRGYTF. The CDR3 DNA reads TGCGCCAGCAGCCAAGTGGGCGTGGATCGGGGCTACACCTTC.

This clone was seen a single time. The chain recombines TRBV7-2 with TRBJ2-2; 11 nucleotides line up with TRBD2. Trimming at V came to 5 bases and at J to 6 bases, leaving 8 bases not matched to a gene. The CDR3 totals 16 residues. Germline V gene data show CDR1 as SGHTA and CDR2 as FQGNSA. CDR3 in amino acids: CASSGWTSGYAGELFF. For the CDR3, the DNA is TGTGCCAGCAGCGGATGGACTAGCGGGTATGCCGGGGAGCTGTTTTTT.

This sequence joins TRBV4-3 and TRBJ2-7; TRBD1 or TRBD2 may be the D gene (5 bases each). This CDR3 is built from 15 residues. Germline V gene lookup returns CDR1 LGHNA and CDR2 YSLEER. Trimming shortened V by 1 base and J by 0 bases, and 10 bases separated the two germline ends. The CDR3 nucleotides read TGCGCCAGCAGCCAAGTTTGGGGGAGCTCCTACGAGCAGTACTTC. This gives the protein CASSQVWGSSYEQYF.

The CDR3 loop reads CASSISGDEQYF. CDR3 nucleotides: TGTGCCAGCAGTATCTCAGGGGACGAGCAGTACTTC. The chain is built from TRBV6-5 and TRBJ2-7; D might be TRBD1 (6 bases). Trimming removed 5 bases from V and 5 bases from J, with 10 bases in between. The CDR3 runs 12 residues. Germline-derived CDR1 and CDR2 are MNHEY and SVGAGI.

Turning to this clone: Different DNA sequences within this sample yield the same CDR3. V and J are TRBV7-9 and TRBJ1-1; D remains unclear. Germline V gene sequence: CDR1 SEHNR, CDR2 FQNEAQ (reference sequence). The ends were cut back, 2 bases at V and 3 bases at J, with 7 bases in the middle. CDR3 length: 13 amino acids. CDR3 region: CASSLTRDTEAFF. CDR3 DNA sequence: TGTGCCAGCAGCTTAACGAGGGACACTGAAGCTTTCTTT.

The chain uses TRBV5-6 and TRBJ2-7; D may be TRBD1 (6 bases). The CDR3 runs 13 residues. CDR1 is SGHDT, CDR2 YYEEEE, per germline. Between the trimmed V and J ends, which lost 4 bases and 5 bases, there was a span of 13 bases. The CDR3: CASSAYRADEQYF. The CDR3 DNA sequence: TGTGCCAGCAGCGCCTACAGGGCTGACGAGCAGTACTTC.

This sequence joins TRBV7-2 and TRBJ2-7; TRBD2 matches 8 bases. Trimming removed 5 bases from V and 3 bases from J; junction bases left unmatched: 15. The CDR3 contains 17 residues. Germline V CDR1 and CDR2: SGHTA, FQGNSA. CDR3 amino acids: CASSHPGFSGTHYEQYF. The CDR3 DNA follows: TGTGCCAGCAGCCATCCTGGGTTTAGCGGGACTCACTACGAGCAGTACTTC.

This rearrangement joins TRBV2 to TRBJ1-4; no clear D gene. The CDR3 is 15 amino acids. V lost 3 bases and J lost 3, with 11 bases in between. Germline CDR1 SNHLY, CDR2 FYNNEI. The CDR3 DNA follows: TGTGCCAGCAGTGACAGCCTTCCATCTAATGAAAAACTGTTTTTT. This sequence encodes CASSDSLPSNEKLFF. Drawing the rest from reference TRBV2 and TRBJ1-4, the complete variable domain is EPEVTQTPSHQVTQMGQEVILRCVPISNHLYFYWYRQILGQKVEFLVSFYNNEISEKSEIFDDQFSVERPDGSNFTLKIRSTKLEDSAMYFCASSDSLPSNEKLFFGSGTQLSVL.

V is TRBV25-1 and J is TRBJ2-1; a possible D gene is TRBD1 (6 bases). The V end lost 2 bases, the J end lost 2 bases, and 10 bases lay between the germline ends. The CDR3 loop spans 15 amino acids. Germline V gene data show CDR1 as MGHDK and CDR2 as SYGVNS. CDR3 DNA sequence: TGTGCCAGCAGTGAAGGGGGCATCACCTACAATGAGCAGTTCTTC. Encoded protein: CASSEGGITYNEQFF.

As DNA, the CDR3 is TGTGCCAGCAGCCTGGGAGGCGGAGACTACAATGAGCAGTTCTTC. Translated: CASSLGGGDYNEQFF. V and J are TRBV9 and TRBJ2-1; possible D gene TRBD2, 6 bases. The germline V gene has CDR1 SGDLS and CDR2 YYNGEE. The CDR3 extends over 15 amino acids. V lost 4 bases to trimming and J lost 3 bases, with 14 bases between them.

As concerns this clone: The identical CDR3 is also encoded by other nucleotide sequences in the sample. The chain couples TRBV7-9 to TRBJ2-3, with 7 bases lining up with TRBD2. The germline V gene encodes CDR1 SEHNR and CDR2 FQNEAQ (reference sequence). The CDR3 consists of 12 residues. V lost 3 bases and J lost 6; bases outside the gene matches: 0. CDR3 nucleotides: TGTGCCAGCAGCTTCGGGGGGGATACGCAGTATTTT. This sequence encodes CASSFGGDTQYF.

The chain joins TRBV5-1 to TRBJ2-1; 7 nucleotides align to TRBD2. This CDR3 has 16 amino acids. The germline CDR1 and CDR2 sequences are SGHRS and YFSETQ. J lost 6 bases, V lost 2 bases, and 11 bases had no gene match. CDR3 nucleotide sequence: TGCGCCAGCAGCTTTTATTCGGCGGGAGTGGCCAATGAGCAGTTCTTC. Its protein is CASSFYSAGVANEQFF.

Turning to this clone: Within the sample, other DNA sequences also encode this same CDR3. The chain has TRBV28 and TRBJ1-1, with D perhaps matching TRBD1 (5 bases). CDR3 length equals 14 residues. V shed 3 bases and J shed 1 base, with 9 bases lying between them. The germline V gene encodes CDR1 MDHEN and CDR2 SYDVKM. The CDR3 DNA sequence: TGTGCCAGCAGTTTTAGGGGAGGGAACACTGAAGCTTTCTTT. Residues: CASSFRGGNTEAFF. The whole variable domain, remainder taken from reference TRBV28 and TRBJ1-1, is DVKVTQSSRYLVKRTGEKVFLECVQDMDHENMFWYRQDPGLGLRLIYFSYDVKMKEKGDIPEGYSVSREKKERFSLILESASTNQTSMYLCASSFRGGNTEAFFGQGTRLTVV.